This T cell receptor (beta chain) was identified during a study of T-cell memory formation after mild COVID-19. V lost 1 base to trimming and J lost 7 bases; unmatched junction nucleotides: 3. CDR1 is MNHEY and CDR2 is SVGEGT in the germline V gene. The CDR3 totals 15 residues. MiXCR was run by TCRdb on the 5' RACE reads, yielding one entry per CDR3 protein. The sample has 350,000 to 450,000 distinct CDR3 sequences, 25% to 30% seen once. The chain links TRBV6-2 or TRBV6-3 to TRBJ2-2, with TRBD2 matching 10 bases. This clonotype originated in an adult woman who had mild COVID-19 (a few samples of this study predate the infection). Cell type and time point are not known. Sample: PBMCs or a T cell subset sorted from them (not recorded which). The CDR3 coding sequence is TGTGCCAGCAGTTACTGGGCTAGCGGGAGCGGGGAGCTGTTTTTT. Translation: CASSYWASGSGELFF.